This T cell receptor (beta chain) was observed in a study of technical replicates of blood from a handful of donors. This clone turned up a few times. Some clones are missing from TCRdb's copy, which holds only in-frame ones; the method was immunoSEQ multiplex PCR. The repertoire consists of 70,000 to 85,000 clones, with 92% occurring once and the leading ten covering more than 0.25%. Trimming took off 1 base at V and 6 bases at J, with 7 bases between the two ends. Germline lookup yields CDR1 SGHAT and CDR2 FQNNGV. This CDR3 is built from 13 residues. The TCR was taken from a human donor in good health. The chain employs TRBV11-2 and TRBJ1-5; D is possibly TRBD1 (6 bases). The sample was T cells isolated from PBMCs. CDR3 DNA: TGTGCCAGCAGCTTAGTGACAGGTCAGCCCCAGCATTTT. As protein: CASSLVTGQPQHF.